Listed here is a single T cell receptor (beta chain). The repertoire was sequenced with immunoSEQ multiplex PCR; TCRdb's copy has only in-frame clones and lacks some. This repertoire shows 25,000 to 40,000 clones, just under 95% found once; its top ten account for roughly a quarter. The CDR3 loop spans 17 amino acids. In germline, CDR1 is LNHDA, CDR2 SQIVND (reference sequence). Between the trimmed V and J ends, which lost 4 bases and 5 bases, there was a span of 20 bases. This entry is derived from a study of T cell clones after liver transplantation. At the level of the study: Subjects received no induction therapy and standard immunosuppression until randomization at 12-24 months post-transplant.

This sequence joins TRBV19 and TRBJ1-4, with D unresolved. Sequenced material: CD8+ T cells from blood, taken 12 months after liver transplant. The clonotype was recovered from a human patient who received a liver transplant. Part of the T cells may come from the graft donor. The DNA for the CDR3 is TGTGCCAGTAGTAGCGGGCCACCATTCCGCGAGAATGAAAAACTGTTTTTT. It translates to CASSSGPPFRENEKLFF.